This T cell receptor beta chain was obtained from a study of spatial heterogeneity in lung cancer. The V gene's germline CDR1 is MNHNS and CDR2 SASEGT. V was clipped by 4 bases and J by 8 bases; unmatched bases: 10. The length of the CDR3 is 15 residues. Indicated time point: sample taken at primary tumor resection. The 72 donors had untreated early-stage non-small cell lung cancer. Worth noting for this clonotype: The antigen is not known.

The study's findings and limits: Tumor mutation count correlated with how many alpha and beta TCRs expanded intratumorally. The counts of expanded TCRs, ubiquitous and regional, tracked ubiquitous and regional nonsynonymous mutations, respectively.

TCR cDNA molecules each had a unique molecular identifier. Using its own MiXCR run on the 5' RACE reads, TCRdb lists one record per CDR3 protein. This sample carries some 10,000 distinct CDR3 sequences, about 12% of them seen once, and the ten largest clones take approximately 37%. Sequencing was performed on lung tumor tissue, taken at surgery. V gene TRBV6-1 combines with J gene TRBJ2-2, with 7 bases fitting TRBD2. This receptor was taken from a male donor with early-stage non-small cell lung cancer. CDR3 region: CASSGRLALMGELFF. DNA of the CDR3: TGTGCCAGCAGTGGGAGACTAGCCCTGATGGGGGAGCTGTTTTTT.